These 16 T cell receptor beta chains share one sample of origin, sequenced in a study of T cell repertoires in cytomegalovirus infection (dated 2019 in TCRdb). Sequencing took place on an Illumina HiSeq 1500. TCRdb ran its own pipeline on the public reads, namely fastp trimming at Q25 and MiXCR clone calling, and kept in-frame beta chains. Records with the same CDR3 protein are collapsed into one entry carrying the most frequent genes and DNA. Counted in this sample were approximately 990,000 distinct CDR3 sequences; roughly 30% of them appeared once. Together, the top ten hold roughly an eighth of the sample. According to the study, the label for this sample's treatment or condition signals: in vitro stimulation with specific CMV peptide epitopes to enrich CMV-specific T cells. For these TCRs, the target antigens are not known. The specimen was cultured CD8+ T cells from PBMCs, collected from culture after CMV antigen stimulation. The receptors shown here come from a human donor in good health (CMV status not recorded). Some clones in this sample may be carry-over from other donors' samples.

This clonotype appeared a few times. The chain combines TRBV7-6 with TRBJ2-7; D ambiguous. CDR3 length: 15 residues. Deletions cut 5 bases from V and 5 bases from J, with 19 bases between. Per germline, CDR1 SGHVS and CDR2 FNYEAQ. The CDR3 DNA is TGTGCCAGCAGCCAAGGCACAAATGGAGTCCACGAGCAGTACGTC. It is translated as CASSQGTNGVHEQYV.

This chain links TRBV5-5 with TRBJ1-2, with D possibly TRBD1 on 5 matching bases. The germline V gene encodes CDR1 SGHKS and CDR2 YYEKEE (reference sequence). V gave up 1 base and J gave up 5 bases, with 15 bases separating them. The CDR3 length is 15 residues. The chain's CDR3 is CASSLLQDKFYGYTF. In DNA form, the CDR3 reads TGTGCCAGCAGCTTGTTACAGGATAAATTTTATGGCTACACCTTC.

This clonotype was seen more than once but under ten times. The gene calls are TRBV12-3 or TRBV12-4 and TRBJ2-5; D is ambiguous. V was trimmed by 3 bases and J by 7 bases, leaving 15 bases between them. This CDR3 spans 14 amino acids. The CDR3 bases are TGTGCCAGCAGTTTCACCGTAGGTTCGGGGACCCAGTACTTC. Translating it yields CASSFTVGSGTQYF.

A few counts support this clonotype. The gene calls are TRBV6-5 and TRBJ2-2, with TRBD1 matching over 7 bases. V trimming: 5 bases; J trimming: 4 bases; junction bases outside the gene matches: 13. CDR1 is MNHEY, CDR2 SVGAGI, per germline. The CDR3 contains 17 residues. The CDR3 DNA is TGTGCCAGCAGTACTCGCTACAGGGGACGGGGCACCGGGGAGCTGTTTTTT. Its translation is CASSTRYRGRGTGELFF.

CDR3 in DNA: TGTGCCAGCAGTATCCGGGACAGGGGCTACGAGCAGTACGTC. As protein: CASSIRDRGYEQYV. The chain recombines TRBV28 with TRBJ2-7; 10 bases map to TRBD1. V was pared by 5 bases and J by 3 bases, with 4 bases of the junction left unmatched. Germline assignment: CDR1 MDHEN and CDR2 SYDVKM. CDR3 size: 14 residues.

The rearrangement links TRBV6-1 to TRBJ2-7; possibly TRBD1 for D (5 bases). The CDR3 contains 14 residues. Germline V gives CDR1 MNHNS, CDR2 SASEGT. Trimming shortened V by 6 bases and J by 4 bases, and 16 bases separated the two germline ends. This chain's CDR3 is CASRTLTEPYEQYV. CDR3 in DNA: TGTGCCAGCAGGACCTTGACAGAGCCGTACGAGCAGTACGTC.

Only a few counts were recorded for this clonotype. The genes are TRBV10-3 and TRBJ2-3; 11 nucleotides agree with TRBD2. The V gene end was trimmed by 4 bases and the J gene end by 2 bases; junction bases not matched to a gene: 5. Germline-derived CDR1 and CDR2 are ENHRY and SYGVKD. The length of the CDR3 is 16 residues. CDR3 nucleotide sequence: TGTGCCATCAGTGCGGTTAGCGGGGGGGACACAGATACGCAGTATTTT. Encoded protein: CAISAVSGGDTDTQYF.

This clonotype was observed a few times. CDR3 amino acids: CASSYYGGGSTDTQYF. The DNA for the CDR3 is TGTGCCAGCAGTTACTATGGGGGGGGGAGCACAGATACGCAGTATTTT. The chain recombines TRBV6-5 with TRBJ2-3; 7 bases align to TRBD2. The CDR3 sequence is 16 residues long. Looked up from germline, CDR1 is MNHEY and CDR2 is SVGAGI. Trimming at V came to 1 base and at J to 0 bases, leaving 4 bases not matched to a gene.

Only a few counts were recorded for this clonotype. This chain connects TRBV19 to TRBJ1-4; the D gene is possibly TRBD1 (5 bases). The CDR3 runs 14 residues. The V gene lost 7 bases and the J gene lost 0 bases, with 9 bases spanning the gap. Germline V gene lookup returns CDR1 LNHDA and CDR2 SQIVND (reference sequence). CDR3 coding DNA: TGTGCCAGTAAAAGGGGTGCAACTAATGAAAAACTGTTTTTT. Residues: CASKRGATNEKLFF.

This chain connects TRBV7-9 to TRBJ2-3; 10 nucleotides match TRBD2. V lost 2 bases to trimming and J lost 2 bases; unmatched junction nucleotides: 10. The length of the CDR3 is 18 residues. Germline V gives CDR1 SEHNR, CDR2 FQNEAQ (reference sequence). CDR3 bases: TGTGCCAGCAGCTTATCAGTTTCTAGCGGGGGTTCCACAGATACGCAGTATTTT. Translated, it gives CASSLSVSSGGSTDTQYF.

The chain is built from TRBV7-6 and TRBJ2-7, with 7 bases identical to TRBD1. Germline V gene data show CDR1 as SGHVS and CDR2 as FNYEAQ. This CDR3 is built from 14 residues. The trim removed 5 bases at V and 3 bases at J, leaving 7 bases unmatched. In DNA, the CDR3 is TGTGCCAGCAGCCTCCGGGACAGAAGCTACGAGCAGTACTTC. It is translated as CASSLRDRSYEQYF.

The rearrangement links TRBV7-9 to TRBJ1-2; D is undetermined. This CDR3 comprises 15 residues. Trimming took 2 bases from V and 4 from J, leaving 14 bases between them. Germline CDR1 and CDR2: SEHNR and FQNEAQ (reference sequence). CDR3 loop: CASSLSRNNPYGYTF. The CDR3 coding sequence is TGTGCCAGCAGCTTAAGCCGGAACAACCCCTATGGCTACACCTTC.

The rearrangement links TRBV6-6 to TRBJ2-2, with 11 bases fitting TRBD2. Germline-derived CDR1 and CDR2 are MNHNY and SVGAGI (reference sequence). CDR3 length equals 19 residues. The J segment lost 5 bases and the V segment lost 5 bases, leaving 16 bases of the junction unmatched. CDR3 protein: CASSLTGTSGSARTGELFF. CDR3 DNA sequence: TGTGCCAGCAGTCTTACCGGGACTAGCGGTTCAGCTAGAACCGGGGAGCTGTTTTTT.

J is TRBJ1-2 and V is TRBV12-5; TRBD1 matches 9 bases. Germline values: CDR1 LGHNT, CDR2 FRNRAP. The CDR3 sequence is 15 residues long. V shed 3 bases, J shed 4 bases, and the junction held 6 bases outside the gene matches. The CDR3 spells CASGFGTGNPYGYTF. Written as DNA, the CDR3 is TGTGCTAGTGGTTTCGGGACAGGGAACCCCTATGGCTACACCTTC.

This clonotype was found a few times. The V call is TRBV27, the J call TRBJ2-3, with D perhaps assigned TRBD1 or TRBD2 (6 bases each). The CDR3 extends over 14 amino acids. Germline CDR1 and CDR2: MNHEY and SMNVEV (reference sequence). The V end was cut by 5 bases, the J end by 6 bases, with 15 bases between. The CDR3 region has the DNA TGTGCCAGCAGTCTACTCGGGGGCAGGGATACGCAGTATTTT. Translating gives CASSLLGGRDTQYF.

This clonotype was seen many times. In DNA form, the CDR3 reads TGTGCCAGCAGCTTATGGGACAATAATGAAAAACTGTTTTTT. Translating it yields CASSLWDNNEKLFF. The chain carries TRBV7-2 and TRBJ1-4; perhaps TRBD1 as D (6 bases). The ends were cut back, 2 bases at V and 4 bases at J, with 8 bases in the middle. Germline V gene sequence: CDR1 SGHTA, CDR2 FQGNSA. This CDR3 has 14 residues.